A selection of T cell receptor beta chains follows, all from one sample in a study of T cell responses to AZD1222 COVID-19 vaccine. Profiling relied on immunoSEQ multiplex PCR, and the TCRdb table lists in-frame clones only, not all of them. The table has about 110,000 clones, around 90% seen once. The source material was peripheral blood, sampled 28 days after the second AZD1222 dose. These receptors all stem from an adult who received the AZD1222 COVID-19 vaccine. The CDR3 runs from the conserved cysteine through the conserved F or W. The order of the fields is CDR3 length, V gene, J gene, CDR3 protein.

cdr3_length: 13
v_call: TRBV12-3/TRBV12-4
j_call: TRBJ1-5
cdr3_aa: CASSLGTEQPQHF

cdr3_length: 16
v_call: TRBV6-2/TRBV6-3
j_call: TRBJ2-6
cdr3_aa: CASSYGRNSGANVLTF

cdr3_length: 15
v_call: TRBV5-1
j_call: TRBJ2-6
cdr3_aa: CASSLASSGANVLTF

cdr3_length: 14
v_call: TRBV27
j_call: TRBJ2-7
cdr3_aa: CASSWGQGGYEQYF

cdr3_length: 16
v_call: TRBV28
j_call: TRBJ2-1
cdr3_aa: CASSPLAGAFWNEQFF

cdr3_length: 14
v_call: TRBV20-1
j_call: TRBJ1-2
cdr3_aa: CSASPRGTHYGYTF

cdr3_length: 15
v_call: TRBV3-1/TRBV3-2
j_call: TRBJ2-7
cdr3_aa: CASSQLSGLTYEQYF

cdr3_length: 16
v_call: TRBV11-2
j_call: TRBJ1-1
cdr3_aa: CASIPEGGMRNTEAFF

cdr3_length: 15
v_call: TRBV6-6
j_call: TRBJ2-7
cdr3_aa: CASSYGGTGPYEQYF

cdr3_length: 11
v_call: TRBV29-1
j_call: TRBJ1-2
cdr3_aa: CSARDPYGYTF

cdr3_length: 13
v_call: TRBV4-1
j_call: TRBJ1-6
cdr3_aa: CASSQEIQGILHF

cdr3_length: 14
v_call: TRBV19
j_call: TRBJ1-4
cdr3_aa: CASSSREEEEKLFF

cdr3_length: 15
v_call: TRBV10-3
j_call: TRBJ2-7
cdr3_aa: CAIRSGQGVTYEQYF

cdr3_length: 15
v_call: TRBV29-1
j_call: TRBJ2-1
cdr3_aa: CSVFSSGRGYNEQFF

cdr3_length: 14
v_call: TRBV4-1
j_call: TRBJ1-2
cdr3_aa: CASSQDGVRYGYTF

cdr3_length: 15
v_call: TRBV4-1
j_call: TRBJ2-2
cdr3_aa: CASSRGTTNTGELFF

cdr3_length: 16
v_call: TRBV28
j_call: TRBJ1-2
cdr3_aa: CASSPASGQGVYGYTF

cdr3_length: 13
v_call: TRBV5-1
j_call: TRBJ1-1
cdr3_aa: CASSLYGDTEAFF

cdr3_length: 14
v_call: TRBV18
j_call: TRBJ2-1
cdr3_aa: CASSPQGGVNEQFF

cdr3_length: 15
v_call: TRBV5-6
j_call: TRBJ2-5
cdr3_aa: CASSLTGRDRETQYF

cdr3_length: 11
v_call: TRBV20-1
j_call: TRBJ2-3
cdr3_aa: CSALGGDTQYF

cdr3_length: 12
v_call: TRBV18
j_call: TRBJ2-5
cdr3_aa: CASSPLPETQYF